Each of the 27 T cell receptor beta chains below was sequenced from the same sample in a study of Graves' ophthalmopathy and Graves' hyperthyroidism. For repertoire sequencing, the TCR beta CDR3 regions were amplified from RNA transcripts. Second-round multiplex PCR followed a first-round RT-PCR using HTBI primers. TCRdb used MiXCR to reprocess the multiplex PCR reads, holding one entry per CDR3 protein. Of about 1.2 million distinct CDR3 sequences listed, about 35% were seen once; the top ten hold more than 9.5%. Sequencing used peripheral blood or thyroid tissue (not recorded which). Receptor source: an adult man with Graves' hyperthyroidism.

The chain is built from TRBV6-1 and TRBJ2-6; a weak D match, TRBD2 (6 bases). V lost 2 bases to trimming and J lost 1 base, with 15 bases between them. Germline V lookup: CDR1 MNHNS, CDR2 SASEGT. The CDR3 consists of 18 residues. The CDR3 DNA reads as TGTGCCAGCAGTGAAACCTTCGGAGGGTCGTCTGGGGCCAACGTCCTGACTTTC. It codes for CASSETFGGSSGANVLTF.

This clonotype has at least ten counts. V gene TRBV6-4 combines with J gene TRBJ1-1; no clear D. Germline V gene sequence: CDR1 MRHNA, CDR2 SNTAGT. Trimming took 2 bases from V and 3 from J, leaving 4 bases between them. This CDR3 is 12 amino acids long. CDR3 sequence (DNA): TGTGCCAGCAGTGACGGGGACACTGAAGCTTTCTTT. Translation gives CASSDGDTEAFF.

This clonotype was found a few times. A read error may produce the germline difference seen at one junction end. The chain carries TRBV20-1 and TRBJ2-2, with 8 bases identical to TRBD1. CDR3 length: 14 residues. Germline values: CDR1 DFQATT, CDR2 SNEGSKA (reference sequence). The CDR3 here is CSARGTGDAGELFF. CDR3 in DNA: TGCAGTGCCAGAGGGACAGGCGACGCCGGGGAGCTGTTTTTT.

This clonotype was observed at least ten times. The chain's CDR3 is CASSLAQVGIWSPLHF. CDR3 DNA: TGTGCCAGCAGCTTGGCTCAGGTGGGAATATGGTCACCCCTCCACTTT. The chain is built from TRBV5-5 and TRBJ1-6; no clear D gene. Between the trimmed V and J ends, which lost 0 bases and 10 bases, there was a span of 17 bases. Germline V gene data show CDR1 as SGHKS and CDR2 as YYEKEE (reference sequence). The CDR3 has 16 residues.

The chain carries TRBV6-1 and TRBJ1-2; no reliable D call. The V gene lost 1 base and the J gene lost 7 bases, with 7 bases spanning the gap. CDR3 length equals 12 residues. Germline assignment: CDR1 MNHNS and CDR2 SASEGT. The CDR3 spells CASSEVLLGYTF. CDR3 coding DNA: TGTGCCAGCAGTGAAGTTCTCCTTGGCTACACCTTC.

This clonotype came up many times. The rearrangement joins TRBV2 to TRBJ2-7; D is perhaps TRBD2 (5 bases). Trimming took 7 bases from V and 5 from J, leaving 12 bases between them. The CDR3 spans 12 residues. Germline V gene sequence: CDR1 SNHLY, CDR2 FYNNEI. The CDR3: CASTESGNEQYF. CDR3 nucleotide sequence: TGTGCCAGCACCGAATCGGGGAACGAGCAGTACTTC.

Many counts were recorded for this clonotype. The J gene is TRBJ1-5, the V gene TRBV2; 7 bases fit TRBD1. CDR1 is SNHLY and CDR2 is FYNNEI in the germline V gene. J was trimmed by 16 bases and V by 6 bases; bases with no gene match: 15. The CDR3 contains 13 residues. The CDR3 region has the DNA TGTGCCAGCAGGGAGGGGGAGACAGGGCCACATCATTTT. This encodes CASREGETGPHHF.

Worth noting for this clonotype: A much larger clone differs from this one at a single base, so this may be a read error. The chain couples TRBV9 to TRBJ2-2, with a possible D match to TRBD2 (6 bases). From germline, CDR1 is SGDLS and CDR2 YYNGEE. Trimming stripped 0 bases from V and 7 bases from J, with 10 bases between. CDR3 length: 14 amino acids. The CDR3 DNA reads as TGTGCCAGCAGCGTAGCGGGAGTTGTCGGGGAGCTGTTTTTT. This sequence encodes CASSVAGVVGELFF.

This clonotype was seen ten or more times. This rearrangement joins TRBV7-7 to TRBJ2-2, with D uncertain. The CDR3 covers 15 residues. The V gene's germline CDR1 is SSHAT and CDR2 FNYEAQ (reference sequence). V lost 5 bases to trimming and J lost 0 bases, with 10 bases between them. The CDR3 loop reads CASSTDNTNTGELFF. CDR3 DNA: TGTGCCAGCAGCACAGACAACACGAACACCGGGGAGCTGTTTTTT. The entire variable domain, with the rest obtained from reference TRBV7-7 and TRBJ2-2, is as follows: GAGVSQSPRYKVTKRGQDVTLRCDPISSHATLYWYQQALGQGPEFLTYFNYEAQPDKSGLPSDRFSAERPEGSISTLTIQRTEQRDSAMYRCASSTDNTNTGELFFGEGSRLTVL.

This clonotype has ten or more counts. The chain joins TRBV2 to TRBJ1-2; possible D gene TRBD1, 5 bases. V gave up 7 bases and J gave up 6 bases, with 21 bases separating them. Germline CDR1 is SNHLY and CDR2 is FYNNEI. The CDR3 loop spans 15 amino acids. In nucleotides, the CDR3 is TGTGCCAGCAATGTAATAGGGACGTCTCACAATGGCTACACCTTC. It translates to CASNVIGTSHNGYTF.

Ten or more counts support this clonotype. As DNA, the CDR3 is TGTGCCAGCAGCCCCCGGACAGATCAAGAGACCCAGTACTTC. Its protein product is CASSPRTDQETQYF. This chain connects TRBV9 to TRBJ2-5, with D tentatively TRBD1 (6 bases). Trimming removed 4 bases at V and 2 bases at J, with 12 bases between. In germline, CDR1 is SGDLS, CDR2 YYNGEE. The CDR3 spans 14 residues.

This chain connects TRBV25-1 to TRBJ2-5; 8 positions agree with TRBD2. The length of the CDR3 is 14 residues. The germline V gene encodes CDR1 MGHDK and CDR2 SYGVNS. Losses at the gene ends were 5 bases for V and 9 bases for J; bases not matched to a gene: 11. The CDR3 nucleotides read TGTGCCAGCAGTTCCGCGGGGGGCGGGGAGGCCCAGTACTTC. It is translated as CASSSAGGGEAQYF.

The chain couples TRBV24-1 to TRBJ2-5; TRBD1 aligns across 7 bases. CDR3 size: 15 residues. CDR1 and CDR2 (germline): KGHDR, SFDVKD. Unmatched junction bases numbered 8, after V lost 5 bases and J lost 3 bases. For the CDR3, the DNA is TGTGCCACCAGTGGACCCGGGACAGACAAAGAGACCCAGTACTTC. Translating gives CATSGPGTDKETQYF.

In its sample, this clonotype was seen many times. The rearrangement joins TRBV4-1 to TRBJ1-6, with D maybe TRBD1 (5 bases). Per the germline V gene, CDR1 is MGHRA and CDR2 is YSYEKL. Trimming left V 4 bases short and J 7 bases short, with 14 bases between. The CDR3 contains 15 residues. CDR3 bases: TGCGCCAGCAGCCGTGCCAGGGCGATCAATTCACCCCTCCACTTT. Amino acids: CASSRARAINSPLHF.

This clonotype was found many times. CDR3 residues: CASSFSTGIVLHF. The CDR3 nucleotides are TGTGCCAGCAGCTTTTCTACCGGCATAGTCCTCCACTTT. J is TRBJ1-6 and V is TRBV7-9; D is unresolved. Deletions cut 3 bases from V and 15 bases from J, with 15 bases between. The CDR3 is 13 residues long. CDR1 is SEHNR and CDR2 is FQNEAQ in the germline V gene (reference sequence).

This clonotype showed up many times. The chain couples TRBV29-1 to TRBJ2-7; 11 nucleotides align to TRBD1. The CDR3 is 14 amino acids. Trimming at V came to 4 bases and at J to 6 bases, leaving 8 bases not matched to a gene. CDR1 is SQVTM and CDR2 is ANQGSEA in the germline V gene. CDR3 in amino acids: CSVGGGTGGLEQYF. In DNA, the CDR3 is TGCAGCGTTGGGGGCGGGACAGGGGGTCTCGAGCAGTACTTC.

This clonotype appeared many times. V gene TRBV7-6 combines with J gene TRBJ2-2, with 11 bases aligning to TRBD1. Germline CDR1 and CDR2: SGHVS and FNYEAQ. J was trimmed by 5 bases and V by 5 bases; bases with no gene match: 7. The CDR3 has 16 residues. CDR3 nucleotide sequence: TGTGCCAGCAGCCTCGGACAGGGGGCGAGTACCGGGGAGCTGTTTTTT. It specifies CASSLGQGASTGELFF.

This clonotype was detected ten times or more. The chain combines TRBV29-1 with TRBJ2-7; 7 nucleotides match TRBD2. This CDR3 has 15 residues. With V trimmed by 0 bases and J by 2 bases, 7 bases remained unmatched. The germline gives CDR1 SQVTM, CDR2 ANQGSEA. The CDR3 reads CSVEDGVAGAYEQYF. CDR3 sequence (DNA): TGCAGCGTTGAAGATGGAGTAGCGGGTGCCTACGAGCAGTACTTC.

This clonotype was counted at least ten times. The chain uses TRBV6-5 and TRBJ1-2; D is possibly TRBD1 (5 bases). The germline V gene encodes CDR1 MNHEY and CDR2 SVGAGI. The germline V and J ends were trimmed by 6 bases and 4 bases, with 12 bases remaining between them. This CDR3 region has 13 residues. The CDR3 nucleotides read TGTGCCAGCAGGATAACTGACAGCTATGGCTACACCTTC. Amino acid sequence: CASRITDSYGYTF.

The CDR3 sequence is CAIGDGYQETQYF. The CDR3 DNA sequence: TGTGCCATCGGGGACGGGTACCAAGAGACCCAGTACTTC. This chain links TRBV10-3 with TRBJ2-5, with D possibly called TRBD1 or TRBD2 (5 bases each). CDR1 and CDR2 (germline): ENHRY, SYGVKD. The CDR3 runs 13 residues. V was trimmed by 8 bases and J by 0 bases, leaving 10 bases between them.

This clonotype occurred many times. The chain links TRBV29-1 to TRBJ2-6, with D tentatively TRBD2 (6 bases). Germline CDR1 is SQVTM and CDR2 is ANQGSEA. The CDR3 is 18 residues long. Trimming shortened V by 6 bases and J by 2 bases, and 23 bases separated the two germline ends. CDR3 region: CSVANPAGRLAGANVLTF. DNA for the CDR3: TGCAGCGTCGCAAACCCTGCGGGACGTCTCGCTGGGGCCAACGTCCTGACTTTC.

This clonotype was detected only a few times. V usage is TRBV19 and J usage is TRBJ2-7; D may be TRBD1 or TRBD2 (5 bases each). Trimming left V 6 bases short and J 0 bases short, with 15 bases between. The CDR3 loop spans 15 amino acids. Germline V gives CDR1 LNHDA, CDR2 SQIVND (reference sequence). CDR3 DNA sequence: TGTGCCAGTAGGGGGGAAGACAGTAGCTCCTACGAGCAGTACTTC. Its protein is CASRGEDSSSYEQYF.

The V call is TRBV7-2, the J call TRBJ1-5; possibly TRBD1 for D (5 bases). Trimming stripped 0 bases from V and 2 bases from J, with 17 bases between. Germline CDR1 is SGHTA and CDR2 is FQGNSA. There are 18 residues in the CDR3. The CDR3 region has the DNA TGTGCCAGCAGCTTAGCATGGGGCGGTCTAGTCGGCAATCAGCCCCAGCATTTT. Amino acids: CASSLAWGGLVGNQPQHF.

There are a few counts of this clonotype. V usage is TRBV7-2 and J usage is TRBJ1-6; the D is unclear. The CDR3 spans 14 residues. CDR1 is SGHTA and CDR2 is FQGNSA in the germline V gene. Between the trimmed V and J ends, which lost 0 bases and 7 bases, there was a span of 7 bases. The CDR3 region has the DNA TGTGCCAGCAGCTTAGCGGCCTTAAATTCACCCCTCCACTTT. Its translation is CASSLAALNSPLHF.

This clonotype was counted a single time. CDR3 sequence reads: CASSLKGRGGYTF. The CDR3 DNA is TGTGCCAGCAGCTTAAAAGGGAGAGGTGGCTACACCTTC. The chain employs TRBV7-9 and TRBJ1-2; D is undetermined. The CDR3 has 13 amino acids. V was clipped by 2 bases and J by 7 bases, with 11 bases between them. The V gene's germline CDR1 is SEHNR and CDR2 FQNEAQ (reference sequence).

The gene calls are TRBV12-3 or TRBV12-4 and TRBJ1-2; 10 positions agree with TRBD1. The CDR3 extends over 13 amino acids. V shed 8 bases, J shed 8 bases, and the junction held 8 bases outside the gene matches. Written as DNA, the CDR3 is TGTGCCAGCGCGACGACAGGGGGCGTCGGCTACACCTTC. It is translated as CASATTGGVGYTF.

In its sample, this clonotype was seen many times. The V and J genes are TRBV20-1 and TRBJ1-1, with TRBD1 matching over 7 bases. The CDR3 has 14 residues. Looked up from germline, CDR1 is DFQATT and CDR2 is SNEGSKA (reference sequence). V dropped 0 bases and J dropped 5; count of bases not matched to a gene: 6. The CDR3 here is CSARDRGGWTEAFF. The CDR3 DNA reads TGCAGTGCTAGAGACAGGGGGGGTTGGACTGAAGCTTTCTTT.